This T cell receptor (beta chain) stems from a study of OX40 agonist ivuxolimab in advanced cancers. Study-level background: Ivuxolimab was an agonistic, fully human IgG2 monoclonal antibody directed against OX40 (CD134), a costimulatory receptor. Intravenous ivuxolimab was administered to patients every 2 weeks at six dose levels: 0.01, 0.1, 0.3, 1.5, 3 and 10 mg/kg. Among the roughly 52 dose-escalation patients, roughly 20 had hepatocellular carcinoma, about 15 melanoma, 9 renal cell carcinoma and 9 head and neck cancer. The dose-escalation cohort was 80% to 90% male with a mean age of roughly 60 years, ranging from 23 to 79. Patients were allowed to have had prior anti-PD-1, anti-PD-L1 or anti-CTLA-4 therapy, and 30% to 40% of the dose-escalation patients had been treated with checkpoint inhibitors. Partial responses occurred in three dose-escalation patients: two with cutaneous melanoma and one with hepatocellular carcinoma. The point of sequencing TCRbeta in the periphery was to test whether ivuxolimab changed TCR sequence diversity and drove clonal T-cell expansion. The paper covers the monotherapy dose-escalation part of the phase I ivuxolimab trial, which included N of about 51 patients.

Patients with a history of autoimmune disease or receiving systemic immunosuppression were excluded from the trial. Peripheral blood for TCR sequencing was drawn from every dose cohort at baseline, at cycle 4 day 1 and at cycle 7 day 1. The samples were drawn from a first-in-human, open-label, multicenter phase I dose-escalation trial of ivuxolimab. Adults with locally advanced or metastatic melanoma, renal cell carcinoma, hepatocellular carcinoma or head and neck squamous cell carcinoma were enrolled in the trial. CD4+ and CD8+ T cells were sorted separately from peripheral blood before TCR sequencing. Study-level results and caveats: In the 0.1-3.0 mg/kg groups, partial responders had among the lowest normalized peripheral clonal expansion, particularly in CD8+ T cells. After ivuxolimab, expanded clones were on average more numerous among CD8+ T cells than among CD4+ T cells. Low levels of normalized T-cell clonal expansion were also shown by some nonresponding patients. The antigen specificity of the clonally expanded peripheral T cells was not determined. At doses of 0.1 to 3.0 mg/kg, clonal expansion of both CD4+ and CD8+ T cells in blood was seen between baseline and week 6.

For sequencing of the TCRbeta CDR3 region, genomic DNA was extracted from the sorted cells. TCRbeta CDR3 regions were sequenced using the immunoSEQ Assay. The clones in this table, taken by TCRdb from immuneACCESS, are in-frame only. Not every clone is retained; where verified, under half of the shortfall comes from an unresolved V gene, and the cause of the rest is unknown. In all, the sample holds about 82,000 clones, and over 85% of those were seen once. The ten most abundant clones make up under 0.4% of the sample. Worth noting for this clone: Its antigen has not been determined. The record has no base qualities; no much larger clone is one base away.

The CDR3 contains 13 residues, cysteine and phenylalanine counted. This entry keeps only the CDR3 DNA: 39 bases, framed from base 1. At the junction V is shortened by 7 bases and J by 3 bases, with 13 bases in between. CDR1 and CDR2 were assigned from the germline V gene (reference sequence) as LNHDA and SQIVND. The material was CD4+ or CD8+ T cells sorted from blood, obtained in a trial of the OX40 agonist ivuxolimab. The receptor's source is an adult with an advanced solid tumor such as melanoma, head and neck, liver or kidney cancer. In this chain, TRBV19 is recombined with TRBJ2-7, with no D gene named confidently. The CDR3 region: CASTLSNGYEQYF. The bases are TGTGCCAGTACCCTATCTAATGGCTACGAGCAGTACTTC. Full variable domain (CDR3 extended with the reference TRBV19 and TRBJ2-7 proteins): DGGITQSPKYLFRKEGQNVTLSCEQNLNHDAMYWYRQDPGQGLRLIYYSQIVNDFQKGDIAEGYSVSREKKESFPLTVTSAQKNPTAFYLCASTLSNGYEQYFGPGTRLTVT.